The 21 T cell receptor beta chains reported below all come from one sample, sequenced in a study of control samples from healthy donors and cancer patients. Profiling relied on immunoSEQ multiplex PCR, and the TCRdb table lists in-frame clones only, not all of them. Among under 85,000 clones listed, approximately 89% were seen once. The sequenced sample consisted of PBMCs. The origin of the receptors is a man between 60 and 75 years old with colorectal cancer.

The rearrangement links TRBV7-9 to TRBJ2-5; possible D gene TRBD1, 5 bases. Trimming took 5 bases from V and 7 from J, leaving 20 bases between them. The length of the CDR3 is 15 residues. Looked up from germline, CDR1 is SEHNR and CDR2 is FQNEAQ (reference sequence). CDR3 residues: CASSPPRPTQGTQYF. The CDR3 DNA is TGTGCCAGCAGCCCACCTAGACCCACTCAGGGGACCCAGTACTTC.

V and J are TRBV19 and TRBJ2-5; D gene ambiguous. The germline V and J ends were trimmed by 5 bases and 4 bases, with 11 bases remaining between them. This CDR3 contains 13 residues. Germline CDR1 reads LNHDA; CDR2 reads SQIVND (reference sequence). The CDR3 nucleotides read TGTGCCAGTAGTGGCCGGCAGGCAGAGACCCAGTACTTC. Translated: CASSGRQAETQYF.

This clone was detected once. The CDR3 DNA reads TGTGCCACCAGCAGAGACGGTGCGGGCAATCAGCCCCAGCATTTT. This sequence encodes CATSRDGAGNQPQHF. The V call is TRBV15, the J call TRBJ1-5; unclear D gene. The V and J ends lost 0 bases and 2 bases respectively, with 8 bases between them. The CDR3 covers 15 residues. Germline V gene lookup returns CDR1 LNHNV and CDR2 YYDKDF (reference sequence).

V usage is TRBV7-9 and J usage is TRBJ2-7; D might be TRBD1 (5 bases). The CDR3 sequence is 14 residues long. Germline V lookup: CDR1 SEHNR, CDR2 FQNEAQ (reference sequence). V lost 4 bases to trimming and J lost 5 bases, with 15 bases between them. Written as DNA, the CDR3 is TGTGCCAGCAGCTCCGGACACCTCCTGGACGAGCAGTACTTC. It codes for CASSSGHLLDEQYF.

J is TRBJ2-1 and V is TRBV19; possibly TRBD1 for D (6 bases). The germline gives CDR1 LNHDA, CDR2 SQIVND (reference sequence). The CDR3 is 13 amino acids. V shed 3 bases and J shed 9 bases, with 12 bases lying between them. The CDR3 DNA reads as TGTGCCAGTAGTATGGCAGGGGCGGCTGAGCAGTTCTTC. Protein product: CASSMAGAAEQFF.

The gene calls are TRBV2 and TRBJ1-5, with unresolved D. Looked up from germline, CDR1 is SNHLY and CDR2 is FYNNEI. The V end lost 1 base, the J end lost 4 bases, and 8 bases lay between the germline ends. CDR3 size: 14 residues. CDR3 sequence: CASSEGRQNQPQHF. Here the CDR3 DNA reads TGTGCCAGCAGTGAAGGTCGGCAGAATCAGCCCCAGCATTTT. Full variable domain (remainder filled in from reference TRBV2 and TRBJ1-5): EPEVTQTPSHQVTQMGQEVILRCVPISNHLYFYWYRQILGQKVEFLVSFYNNEISEKSEIFDDQFSVERPDGSNFTLKIRSTKLEDSAMYFCASSEGRQNQPQHFGDGTRLSIL.

This chain uses TRBV7-2 with TRBJ1-3, with D uncertain. The germline V and J ends were trimmed by 2 bases and 0 bases, with 11 bases remaining between them. CDR3 length: 16 residues. The V gene's germline CDR1 is SGHTA and CDR2 FQGNSA. CDR3 sequence: CASSLRTAVSGNTIYF. The CDR3 DNA follows: TGTGCCAGCAGCTTACGAACGGCGGTCTCTGGAAACACCATATATTTT.

This clone was seen only once. The rearrangement joins TRBV5-1 to TRBJ2-5; 7 bases are shared with TRBD1. The germline CDR1 and CDR2 sequences are SGHRS and YFSETQ. This CDR3 is built from 15 residues. With 5 bases clipped from V and 2 bases from J, the junction kept 9 bases outside the gene matches. The CDR3 spells CASRAGTAIQETQYF. CDR3 nucleotide sequence: TGCGCCAGCAGAGCCGGGACAGCGATTCAAGAGACCCAGTACTTC.

This sequence joins TRBV3-1 (or the pseudogene TRBV3-2) and TRBJ1-5; D is unresolved. CDR3 length: 16 amino acids. Germline V gene lookup returns CDR1 LGHDT and CDR2 YNNKEL (reference sequence). V shed 1 base and J shed 0 bases, with 10 bases lying between them. CDR3 in amino acids: CASSQVGSPSNQPQHF. The CDR3 DNA sequence: TGTGCCAGCAGCCAAGTGGGAAGTCCTAGCAATCAGCCCCAGCATTTT.

This chain uses TRBV7-2 with TRBJ2-7, with D possibly TRBD1 on 7 matching bases. In germline, CDR1 is SGHTA, CDR2 FQGNSA. Trimming stripped 4 bases from V and 1 base from J, with 14 bases between. This CDR3 comprises 15 residues. CDR3 protein: CASSYMAGGSYEQYF. CDR3 bases: TGTGCCAGCAGCTATATGGCAGGGGGGTCCTACGAGCAGTACTTC. The whole variable domain, remainder taken from reference TRBV7-2 and TRBJ2-7, is GAGVSQSPSNKVTEKGKDVELRCDPISGHTALYWYRQSLGQGLEFLIYFQGNSAPDKSGLPSDRFSAERTGGSVSTLTIQRTQQEDSAVYLCASSYMAGGSYEQYFGPGTRLTVT.

This chain joins TRBV3-1 (or the pseudogene TRBV3-2) and TRBJ1-1; maybe TRBD1 (5 bases). From germline, CDR1 is LGHDT and CDR2 YNNKEL (reference sequence). The CDR3 has 13 residues. Trimming removed 4 bases from V and 10 bases from J, with 16 bases in between. CDR3 residues: CASSLTDNGGAFF. The CDR3 DNA is TGTGCCAGCAGCCTGACAGACAATGGGGGAGCTTTCTTT.

The chain joins TRBV4-1 to TRBJ2-7; D is ambiguous. This CDR3 is 14 amino acids long. The V end lost 0 bases, the J end lost 4 bases, and 10 bases lay between the germline ends. CDR1 MGHRA and CDR2 YSYEKL come from the germline V gene. The CDR3 coding sequence is TGCGCCAGCAGCCAAGATCGGGCAGGATACGAGCAGTACTTC. Protein: CASSQDRAGYEQYF.

The chain carries TRBV19 and TRBJ2-1; D is perhaps TRBD1 (6 bases). The CDR3 consists of 13 residues. Germline V CDR1 and CDR2: LNHDA, SQIVND (reference sequence). Trimming pared 6 bases from V and 8 bases from J, leaving 14 bases between. CDR3: CASSLTQGDEQFF. CDR3 coding DNA: TGTGCCAGTAGCCTCACACAGGGAGATGAGCAGTTCTTC.

Turning to this clone: Compared with germline, one end of the junction differs, possibly owing to a read error. The gene calls are TRBV6-2 or TRBV6-3 and TRBJ2-1, with unresolved D. This CDR3 has 13 amino acids. CDR1 and CDR2 (germline): MNHEY, SVGEGT. CDR3 protein: CASSYYSNNEQFF. DNA for the CDR3: TGTGCCAGCAGCTACTACAGCAACAATGAGCAGTTCTTC.

The chain joins TRBV9 to TRBJ2-3, with 8 bases that match TRBD1. The CDR3 sequence is 17 residues long. V shed 0 bases, J shed 6 bases, and the junction held 12 bases outside the gene matches. Germline values: CDR1 SGDLS, CDR2 YYNGEE. The CDR3 DNA reads TGTGCCAGCAGCGTAGGGCCCCGAACAGGGGGGCTTGATACGCAGTATTTT. Encoded protein: CASSVGPRTGGLDTQYF.

The CDR3 sequence is CASSLEIANYGYTF. Here the CDR3 DNA reads TGTGCCAGCAGCTTGGAGATAGCTAACTATGGCTACACCTTC. The V call is TRBV5-4, the J call TRBJ1-2, with D unresolved. V gave up 0 bases and J gave up 0 bases, with 6 bases separating them. Germline values: CDR1 SGHNT, CDR2 YYREEE (reference sequence). The CDR3 extends over 14 amino acids. The full variable domain, its missing parts supplied by reference TRBV5-4 and TRBJ1-2, is ETGVTQSPTHLIKTRGQQVTLRCSSQSGHNTVSWYQQALGQGPQFIFQYYREEENGRGNFPPRFSGLQFPNYSSELNVNALELDDSALYLCASSLEIANYGYTFGSGTRLTVV.

The chain combines TRBV4-3 with TRBJ2-7, with D uncertain. Germline CDR1 LGHNA, CDR2 YSLEER. CDR3 length: 14 residues. Trimming cost V 1 base and J 0 bases, with 7 bases left between them. The CDR3 protein is CASSQGGSSYEQYF. The CDR3 DNA reads as TGCGCCAGCAGCCAAGGAGGTAGCTCCTACGAGCAGTACTTC.

The genes are TRBV28 and TRBJ1-1, with a weak D call TRBD1 (6 bases). Germline assignment: CDR1 MDHEN and CDR2 SYDVKM. Between the trimmed V and J ends, which lost 8 bases and 6 bases, there was a span of 13 bases. This CDR3 is built from 12 residues. CDR3 loop: CASLSGDPEAFF. Here the CDR3 DNA reads TGTGCCAGCCTCTCAGGGGACCCTGAAGCTTTCTTT.

V usage is TRBV7-3 and J usage is TRBJ1-1; D is undetermined. The CDR3 has 13 residues. V lost 0 bases and J lost 4, with 6 bases in between. Germline lookup yields CDR1 SGHTA and CDR2 FQGTGA. Here the CDR3 DNA reads TGTGCCAGCAGCTTAACGCAGGTCACTGAAGCTTTCTTT. Protein sequence: CASSLTQVTEAFF.

The chain has TRBV4-1 and TRBJ2-2; 9 positions agree with TRBD2. V gave up 1 base and J gave up 0 bases; unmatched junction bases: 6. The germline CDR1 and CDR2 sequences are MGHRA and YSYEKL. The CDR3 contains 18 residues. In nucleotides, the CDR3 is TGCGCCAGCAGCCAAGGATCCATAGCGGGGGCGAACACCGGGGAGCTGTTTTTT. Its translation: CASSQGSIAGANTGELFF.

The rearrangement uses TRBV28 and TRBJ1-3; D might be TRBD1 (5 bases). Germline lookup yields CDR1 MDHEN and CDR2 SYDVKM. This CDR3 region has 16 residues. The germline V and J ends were trimmed by 2 bases and 1 base, with 12 bases remaining between them. The CDR3 loop is CASSLAAGRSGNTIYF. DNA for the CDR3: TGTGCCAGCAGTTTAGCGGCAGGGAGGTCTGGAAACACCATATATTTT.